A selection of T cell receptor beta chains follows, all from one sample in a study of blood T cell repertoires in COVID-19. The table came from immunoSEQ multiplex PCR; TCRdb's copy has only in-frame clones and leaves some out. The table records about 99,000 clones, 79% of them present only once. Material for sequencing was peripheral blood. The receptor source for this set is a woman at least 80 years old with active or convalescent COVID-19. The CDR3 runs from the conserved cysteine through the conserved F or W. The D gene is left open where the match is weak. Some rows mark clone size as missing; the rest say once, few, many or name a class of expanded clone.

V gene	J gene	D gene	clone size	CDR3 DNA	CDR3 protein
TRBV5-1	TRBJ2-2	TRBD1	few	TGCGCCAGCAGCCGGACAGCTACAGGGGGAAACACCGGGGAGCTGTTTTTT	CASSRTATGGNTGELFF
TRBV27	TRBJ1-4	TRBD1	few	TGTGCCAGCAGTTTAGGGGGACAGTCCAACGAAAAACTGTTTTTT	CASSLGGQSNEKLFF
TRBV29-1	TRBJ2-3	TRBD2	NA	TGCAGCGTTGCAGGGAGGGCCACAGATACGCAGTATTTT	CSVAGRATDTQYF
TRBV9	TRBJ2-5	TRBD2	NA	TGTGCCAGCAGCGTACTAGCGGGAGCAGAGACCCAGTACTTC	CASSVLAGAETQYF
TRBV6-5	TRBJ1-6	NA	NA	TGTGCCAGCAAGTTGATAGGGGGTAATTCACCCCTCCACTTT	CASKLIGGNSPLHF
TRBV6-2/TRBV6-3	TRBJ1-2	NA	once	TGTGCCAGCAGTTACGGGGCCTCGGGCTACACCTTC	CASSYGASGYTF
TRBV7-8	TRBJ2-1	NA	NA	TGTGCCAGCAGCTCAGTAAGTGGGGGGTTTTGGCAGATCCACAATGAGCAGTTCTTC	CASSSVSGGFWQIHNEQFF
TRBV6-5	TRBJ1-6	TRBD1	NA	TGTGCCAGCAGGACAGGGCGAAATTCACCCCTCCACTTT	CASRTGRNSPLHF
TRBV4-1	TRBJ1-1	TRBD1	NA	TGCGCCAGCAGCCAGGCGACAGGGACGAACACTGAAGCTTTCTTT	CASSQATGTNTEAFF
TRBV5-8	TRBJ1-2	NA	NA	TGTGCCAGCAGCCCGAACCTTACACCTAACTATGGCTACACCTTC	CASSPNLTPNYGYTF
TRBV5-4	TRBJ2-2	TRBD2	once	TGTGCCAGCAGCTGGGGAGGGAAGGGGAACACCGGGGAGCTGTTTTTT	CASSWGGKGNTGELFF
TRBV5-4	TRBJ1-1	NA	NA	TGTGCCAGCAGCTTGGGACAGATGAACACTGAAGCTTTCTTT	CASSLGQMNTEAFF
TRBV19	TRBJ1-5	TRBD1	NA	TGTGCCAGTAGTGTCGGACAGGGCGGGGGTCAGCCCCAGCATTTT	CASSVGQGGGQPQHF
TRBV4-3	TRBJ1-1	TRBD1	NA	TGCGCCAGCAGCCCACGCCCGACAGGGTTGAACACTGAAGCTTTCTTT	CASSPRPTGLNTEAFF
TRBV27	TRBJ2-5	TRBD2	NA	TGTGCCAGCAGGGCCGGGGAGGGCGAGACCCAGTACTTC	CASRAGEGETQYF
TRBV6-5	TRBJ2-3	TRBD1	once	TGTGCCAGCAGAATGACAGGGGGGTCCTTAGATACGCAGTATTTT	CASRMTGGSLDTQYF
TRBV7-2	TRBJ2-1	NA	NA	TGTGCCAGCAGCTTAGGTTCATTGAGTGGTGAGCAGTTCTTC	CASSLGSLSGEQFF
TRBV28	TRBJ2-7	TRBD1	few	TGTGCCAGCAGCCGCCGGACAGGGGGCGAGGGAGAGCAGTACTTC	CASSRRTGGEGEQYF
TRBV5-1	TRBJ2-7	TRBD1	NA	TGCGCCAGCAGCTTTCATGGGACAGGGGAGAGCTACGAGCAGTACTTC	CASSFHGTGESYEQYF
TRBV29-1	TRBJ2-5	TRBD2	NA	TGCAGCGACCAGAGCGGGAGAGGACAAGAGACCCAGTACTTC	CSDQSGRGQETQYF
TRBV6-5	TRBJ2-3	NA	NA	TGTGCCAGCAGTTCCAGGGATACGCAGTATTTT	CASSSRDTQYF
TRBV5-1	TRBJ2-7	TRBD2	NA	TGCGCCAGCAGCCCAGGACTAGCGGGAGTCGACGAGCAGTACTTC	CASSPGLAGVDEQYF
TRBV7-9	TRBJ2-7	NA	NA	TGTGCCAGCAGCCCAAACGACGGGTCGCTCTACTCCTACGAGCAGTACTTC	CASSPNDGSLYSYEQYF
TRBV28	TRBJ1-4	NA	NA	TGTGCCAGCAAGCATGCAACTAATGAAAAACTGTTTTTT	CASKHATNEKLFF
TRBV5-1	TRBJ2-5	NA	NA	TGCGCCAGCAGCTTGGGTCAAGGAGGGACCCAAGAGACCCAGTACTTC	CASSLGQGGTQETQYF
TRBV5-1	TRBJ2-7	NA	NA	TGTGCCAGCAGCCGTAACTACGAGCAGTACTTC	CASSRNYEQYF
TRBV2	TRBJ2-5	NA	NA	TGTGCCAGCAGTAAGGAGGAGACCCAGTACTTC	CASSKEETQYF
TRBV14	TRBJ2-5	NA	NA	TGTGCCAGCAGCCAAGAGCTATCCCAAGAGACCCAGTACTTC	CASSQELSQETQYF
TRBV13	TRBJ2-3	NA	NA	TGTGCCAGCAGCTCATTGGGTAGCGGAAGCACAGATACGCAGTATTTT	CASSSLGSGSTDTQYF
TRBV19	TRBJ1-6	NA	NA	TGTGCCAGTAGTGCCGACGGAGGTAATTCACCCCTCCACTTT	CASSADGGNSPLHF
TRBV27	TRBJ1-3	NA	few	TGTGCCAGCAGTTTGACGGGGTTCTCTGGAAACACCATATATTTT	CASSLTGFSGNTIYF
TRBV29-1	TRBJ1-2	NA	NA	TGCAGCGTACTGGTGGGCCCGGTGCATGGCTACACCTTC	CSVLVGPVHGYTF
TRBV28	TRBJ1-1	NA	NA	TGTGCCAGCACCGGGGTGTCCGGAGCTTTCTTT	CASTGVSGAFF
TRBV14	TRBJ2-1	TRBD2	NA	TGTGCCAGCAGCCAAGATGATCGGACTAGCGGCGACAATGAGCAGTTCTTC	CASSQDDRTSGDNEQFF
TRBV12-3/TRBV12-4	TRBJ1-6	NA	NA	TGTGCCAGCAGCCTCGGGAATTCACCCCTCCACTTT	CASSLGNSPLHF
TRBV9	TRBJ2-3	NA	NA	TGTGCCAGCAGCGTAGAGGACTATCCGGGCACAGATACGCAGTATTTT	CASSVEDYPGTDTQYF
TRBV7-9	TRBJ2-7	TRBD2	NA	TGTGCCAGCAGCCCGCAGGGACTAGCGGGATTCTACGAGCAGTACTTC	CASSPQGLAGFYEQYF
TRBV5-1	TRBJ2-7	TRBD2	once	TGCGCCAGCAGGGTCGGTCCAGCGGGAGCCCAAGAGCAGTACTTC	CASRVGPAGAQEQYF
TRBV27	TRBJ2-5	TRBD2	few	TGTGCCAGCAGTTTATCGCGGGGGGCGGATAAAGAGACCCAGTACTTC	CASSLSRGADKETQYF
TRBV5-1	TRBJ2-1	NA	NA	TGTGCCAGCAGCTTGGTTAGCTCCTACAATGAGCAGTTCTTC	CASSLVSSYNEQFF
TRBV5-1	TRBJ2-5	TRBD2	NA	TGCGCCAGCAGCTCGCCGCGCGGGCTAGCGGGGACGCCGGGACAAGAGACCCAGTACTTC	CASSSPRGLAGTPGQETQYF